Presented here are 2 T cell receptor beta chains from one specimen sequenced in a study of response to subunit inactivated influenza vaccine. TCRdb analysed the RT-PCR reads with MiXCR anew, one entry per CDR3 protein. Here the sample spans about 650,000 distinct CDR3 sequences, about 15% being singletons. The source material was PBMCs from blood, sampled 14 days before vaccination. The receptor set was obtained from a man in his fifties or sixties who received an inactivated influenza vaccine.

The chain links TRBV20-1 to TRBJ2-3; tentative D call: TRBD1 (6 bases). Germline V gene data show CDR1 as DFQATT and CDR2 as SNEGSKA (reference sequence). The CDR3 spans 14 residues. The V end was cut by 4 bases, the J end by 8 bases, with 19 bases between. Here the CDR3 DNA reads TGCAGTGCTATAGGGGGACACGACCAGTCTACGCAGTATTTT. This codes for CSAIGGHDQSTQYF.

This chain joins TRBV6-1 and TRBJ1-2; TRBD1 might be the D (6 bases). The CDR3 spans 14 residues. CDR1 MNHNS and CDR2 SASEGT come from the germline V gene. Trimming removed 1 base from V and 3 bases from J, with 9 bases in between. Written as DNA, the CDR3 is TGTGCCAGCAGTGAAGGACAGGACTACTATGGCTACACCTTC. It encodes CASSEGQDYYGYTF.